The 25 T cell receptor beta chains below all came from one sample that was sequenced in a study of OX40 agonist ivuxolimab in advanced cancers. Sequencing was performed with immunoSEQ multiplex PCR; in TCRdb, only in-frame clones are kept and a portion is missing. The sample records tens of thousands of clones, 80% to 95% being singletons. Specimen: CD4+ or CD8+ T cells sorted from blood, collected in a trial of the OX40 agonist ivuxolimab. These receptors all stem from an adult with an advanced solid tumor such as melanoma, head and neck, liver or kidney cancer.

The chain couples TRBV4-2 to TRBJ2-3, with TRBD2 as a possible D gene (5 bases). CDR1 is LGHNA and CDR2 is YNFKEQ in the germline V gene. The CDR3 spans 15 residues. Trimming stripped 1 base from V and 2 bases from J, with 10 bases between. CDR3 residues: CASSQASRDTDTQYF. For the CDR3, the DNA is TGTGCCAGCAGCCAAGCTTCGAGGGACACAGATACGCAGTATTTT.

The gene calls are TRBV9 and TRBJ1-1; D might be TRBD1 (5 bases). Germline V lookup: CDR1 SGDLS, CDR2 YYNGEE. V shed 8 bases and J shed 6 bases, with 17 bases lying between them. The CDR3 totals 13 residues. CDR3 region: CASSSGGFAEAFF. The CDR3 DNA reads as TGTGCCAGTAGCTCCGGGGGATTCGCTGAAGCTTTCTTT.

The V call is TRBV7-2, the J call TRBJ1-2, with TRBD1 identical over 11 bases. Germline values: CDR1 SGHTA, CDR2 FQGNSA. J gave up 7 bases and V 3 bases, and 4 bases lay outside the gene matches. This CDR3 is built from 14 residues. In DNA form, the CDR3 reads TGTGCCAGCAGCTTCGGACAGGGGGCTGCTGGCTACACCTTC. Its protein is CASSFGQGAAGYTF.

The chain combines TRBV5-6 with TRBJ2-3; TRBD2 agrees at 11 bases. V was pared by 0 bases and J by 0 bases, with 0 bases of the junction left unmatched. The CDR3 runs 16 residues. Germline values: CDR1 SGHDT, CDR2 YYEEEE. The CDR3 reads CASSLGLAGSTDTQYF. The DNA of the CDR3 is TGTGCCAGCAGCTTGGGACTAGCGGGAAGCACAGATACGCAGTATTTT.

This chain uses TRBV30 with TRBJ2-5; D is unclear. V lost 0 bases and J 2 bases, leaving 10 bases between the germline ends. The CDR3 consists of 14 residues. Germline values: CDR1 GTSNPN, CDR2 SVGIG (reference sequence). This CDR3 is CAWSVSPMQETQYF. For the CDR3, the DNA is TGTGCCTGGAGTGTATCGCCCATGCAAGAGACCCAGTACTTC.

The J gene is TRBJ2-2, the V gene TRBV5-1, with 7 bases lining up with TRBD1. Germline CDR1 SGHRS, CDR2 YFSETQ. V trimming: 3 bases; J trimming: 0 bases; junction bases outside the gene matches: 2. This CDR3 has 15 residues. CDR3 amino acids: CASSSDRANTGELFF. The CDR3 coding sequence is TGCGCCAGCAGCTCCGACAGGGCGAACACCGGGGAGCTGTTTTTT.

The V gene is TRBV5-1, the J gene TRBJ2-7; tentative D call: TRBD2 (5 bases). This CDR3 region has 14 residues. Germline values: CDR1 SGHRS, CDR2 YFSETQ. The V end lost 3 bases, the J end lost 4 bases, and 14 bases lay between the germline ends. Here the CDR3 DNA reads TGCGCCAGCAGCTCCGGGGTGATTGAGTACGAGCAGTACTTC. Translating gives CASSSGVIEYEQYF.

This clone was picked up one time. The chain uses TRBV7-6 and TRBJ2-1, with 13 nucleotides matching TRBD2. CDR3 size: 18 residues. Trimming cost V 5 bases and J 4 bases; bases outside gene matches: 11. From germline, CDR1 is SGHVS and CDR2 FNYEAQ. This CDR3 is CASSPIGQLAGGYNEQFF. The CDR3 bases are TGTGCCAGCAGCCCTATTGGGCAACTAGCGGGGGGGTACAATGAGCAGTTCTTC.

V is TRBV6-1 and J is TRBJ2-2; 8 bases line up with TRBD2. Germline CDR1 is MNHNS and CDR2 is SASEGT. The V and J ends lost 5 bases and 0 bases, in that order; junction bases with no gene match: 11. The CDR3 covers 18 residues. The chain's CDR3 is CASSKESPGLANTGELFF. CDR3 DNA: TGTGCCAGCAGTAAAGAAAGTCCGGGACTAGCGAACACCGGGGAGCTGTTTTTT.

This clone has a single count. The CDR3 coding sequence is TGTGCCAGCAGTGAGCAGGGGATCGGCTCACCCCTCCACTTT. It specifies CASSEQGIGSPLHF. This chain links TRBV6-1 with TRBJ1-6, with TRBD1 as a possible D gene (6 bases). The CDR3 consists of 14 residues. Per the germline V gene, CDR1 is MNHNS and CDR2 is SASEGT. V dropped 3 bases and J dropped 10 bases, with 13 bases sitting between them.

V usage is TRBV21-1 and J usage is TRBJ2-7; the listed D gene, TRBD2, was not tested against the DNA. TRBV21-1 constitutes a pseudogene. The length of the CDR3 is 16 residues. The CDR3 loop is CASSKKASGPAYEQYF. For the CDR3, the DNA is TGTGCCAGCAGCAAAAAGGCTAGCGGGCCAGCCTACGAGCAGTACTTC.

The CDR3 nucleotides are TGTGCCAGCAGCAAAGGCAGGGTGTTTGTTTTAGTTGCAACTAATGAAAAACTGTTTTTT. Amino acids: CASSKGRVFVLVATNEKLFF. The V gene is TRBV21-1, the J gene TRBJ1-4; the D segment call TRBD1 is taken from the table without a DNA check. TRBV21-1 is given as a pseudogene. The CDR3 consists of 20 residues.

V and J are TRBV5-4 and TRBJ1-2; D uncertain. CDR1 and CDR2 from the germline V gene are SGHNT and YYREEE (reference sequence). The CDR3 is 13 amino acids. V lost 0 bases and J 3 bases, leaving 6 bases between the germline ends. The CDR3 DNA follows: TGTGCCAGCAGCTTGGCTCTGGACTATGGCTACACCTTC. Amino acid sequence: CASSLALDYGYTF.

The V gene is TRBV14, the J gene TRBJ2-6; unclear D gene. CDR1 is SGHDN and CDR2 is FVKESK in the germline V gene. CDR3 length: 18 amino acids. The V and J ends lost 4 bases and 0 bases respectively, with 16 bases between them. The CDR3 region is CASSLDPFPRSGANVLTF. CDR3 nucleotide sequence: TGTGCCAGCAGCCTCGACCCATTCCCCCGCTCTGGGGCCAACGTCCTGACTTTC.

The genes are TRBV2 and TRBJ2-2, with TRBD2 matching over 11 bases. The trim removed 5 bases at V and 4 bases at J, leaving 6 bases unmatched. CDR3 length equals 16 residues. Germline V gene data show CDR1 as SNHLY and CDR2 as FYNNEI. The CDR3 DNA reads TGTGCCAGCAGTCTAGCGGGAGGCGTGGTCACCGGGGAGCTGTTTTTT. Its protein product is CASSLAGGVVTGELFF.

The chain employs TRBV7-9 and TRBJ2-3; 11 nucleotides agree with TRBD2. This CDR3 is 16 amino acids long. Germline V lookup: CDR1 SEHNR, CDR2 FQNEAQ (reference sequence). V dropped 5 bases and J dropped 1; count of bases not matched to a gene: 5. CDR3 protein: CASSPLAGGGTDTQYF. The CDR3 nucleotides are TGTGCCAGCAGCCCGCTAGCGGGGGGTGGCACAGATACGCAGTATTTT.

Only a few counts were recorded for this clone. V gene TRBV12-2 combines with J gene TRBJ1-4. TRBV12-2 is designated a pseudogene. The CDR3 covers 16 residues. The CDR3 sequence: CASRNGPGRLNEKLFF. The CDR3 DNA sequence: TGTGCAAGTCGCAATGGACCGGGACGGCTTAATGAAAAACTGTTTTTT.

V and J are TRBV10-2 and TRBJ1-1, with a possible D match to TRBD1 (6 bases). Germline V gene lookup returns CDR1 WSHSY and CDR2 SAAADI. V was pared by 7 bases and J by 9 bases, with 18 bases between. This CDR3 comprises 13 residues. CDR3: CASKAGAGVQAFF. In nucleotides, the CDR3 is TGCGCCAGCAAGGCGGGGGCGGGGGTTCAAGCTTTCTTT.

This chain joins TRBV12-5 and TRBJ2-5; D assignment may be TRBD1 or TRBD2 (5 bases each). The germline CDR1 and CDR2 sequences are LGHNT and FRNRAP. Trimming pared 0 bases from V and 4 bases from J, leaving 18 bases between. The CDR3 contains 17 residues. The CDR3 DNA sequence: TGTGCTAGTGGTTTGGTGGGAATTGGGGGAGTCGGAGAGACCCAGTACTTC. Amino acid sequence: CASGLVGIGGVGETQYF.

The chain carries TRBV18 and TRBJ2-3; 10 bases map to TRBD2. The CDR3 consists of 15 residues. Looked up from germline, CDR1 is KGHSH and CDR2 is LQKENI. With V trimmed by 4 bases and J by 6 bases, 7 bases remained unmatched. The CDR3 DNA sequence: TGTGCCAGCTCACATCTAGCGGGAGCCCCCGATACGCAGTATTTT. Encoded protein: CASSHLAGAPDTQYF.

The V and J genes are TRBV15 and TRBJ2-1, with 12 bases that match TRBD1. This CDR3 has 16 residues. Trimming removed 1 base from V and 9 bases from J; junction bases left unmatched: 7. Germline loops: CDR1 LNHNV, CDR2 YYDKDF (reference sequence). DNA for the CDR3: TGTGCCACCAGCAGAGTCCGGGACAGGGGGCCCGTTGAGCAGTTCTTC. It specifies CATSRVRDRGPVEQFF.

This chain connects TRBV27 to TRBJ1-2; D is ambiguous. The V end lost 0 bases, the J end lost 2 bases, and 7 bases lay between the germline ends. Germline V gives CDR1 MNHEY, CDR2 SMNVEV (reference sequence). The CDR3 loop spans 14 amino acids. CDR3 coding DNA: TGTGCCAGCAGTTTATCCGGTCCGAACTATGGCTACACCTTC. This codes for CASSLSGPNYGYTF.

The rearrangement uses TRBV29-1 and TRBJ2-3; D unclear. Looked up from germline, CDR1 is SQVTM and CDR2 is ANQGSEA. V was clipped by 5 bases and J by 4 bases, with 16 bases between them. The CDR3 extends over 14 amino acids. The CDR3 reads CSVFASRNPDTQYF. CDR3 nucleotide sequence: TGCAGCGTTTTCGCCAGCCGGAATCCAGATACGCAGTATTTT.

The V and J genes are TRBV6-6 and TRBJ2-1; no definite D call. Trimming removed 6 bases from V and 0 bases from J, with 9 bases in between. CDR1 and CDR2 from the germline V gene are MNHNY and SVGAGI (reference sequence). The CDR3 runs to 14 residues. DNA for the CDR3: TGTGCCAGCAGCTCTCCTAGCTCCTACAATGAGCAGTTCTTC. Protein product: CASSSPSSYNEQFF.

The chain recombines TRBV20-1 with TRBJ2-1, with no clear D. Germline V gene data show CDR1 as DFQATT and CDR2 as SNEGSKA (reference sequence). The CDR3 extends over 11 amino acids. V lost 6 bases to trimming and J lost 5 bases, with 8 bases between them. Written as DNA, the CDR3 is TGCAGTGCCGAGGAGCACAATGAGCAGTTCTTC. Its protein is CSAEEHNEQFF.